This T cell receptor beta chain was identified during a study of T-cell memory formation after mild COVID-19 (dated by TCRdb to the early 2020s). About the full investigation: Most TCR sequence clusters were specific to one of the two donors. T-cell clones expanding and contracting after mild COVID-19 in a couple of donors were tracked by longitudinal TCRalpha and TCRbeta repertoire sequencing. The cohort was made up of two young adult volunteers, one female and one male, who were previously healthy. What the study reported, not specific to this receptor: Some responding clones were detected in pre-infection memory, which suggested that pre-existing cross-reactive memory T cells had joined the SARS-CoV-2 response. Contracting CD4+ clones turned up mainly in the CM and EM memory subsets, whereas EMRA was where CD8+ clones were enriched. Whether the second-wave clones peaking on day 37 were SARS-CoV-2 specific was not confirmed. Only two mild cases were covered in the study, and larger cohorts including severe cases with pre-infection samples were considered necessary. Clones that contracted from day 15 to 85 showed balanced CD4/CD8 phenotypes, whereas a second wave of clones that expanded from day 15 to 37 leaned towards CD4+.

PBMCs were isolated by Ficoll-Paque density gradient centrifugation. The CDR3 starts with the cysteine, ends with the phenylalanine, and has 14 residues. Only the CDR3 DNA is retained, 42 bases long and in frame from the first base. The germline V gene encodes CDR1 SGHVS and CDR2 FNYEAQ. A word on this clonotype: The antigen it recognizes is unknown. The junction shows a germline mismatch at one end, possibly a read error.

The instrument was an Illumina NovaSeq 6000. Using 5'RACE with constant-segment primers, TCRalpha and TCRbeta cDNA libraries were constructed, with sample barcodes and unique molecular identifiers added in the process. Trizol reagent was used to extract RNA from every sample. The libraries were amplified in two PCR steps, and the second step added a second sample barcode and Illumina TruSeq adapters. Libraries were sequenced on an Illumina NovaSeq with 2 x 150 bp paired-end reads. In the original analysis: The reads were demultiplexed and collapsed into UMI-guided consensus sequences using migec v1.2.7. Using mixcr v2.1.11, UMI consensuses were aligned to TRA and TRB V and J templates and then assembled into clonotypes. Clonotypes were classified as expanded or contracted when called significant by both edgeR and NoisET, with noise models trained on biological replicates. For edgeR calls, a false discovery rate-adjusted p below 0.01 and a log2 fold-change threshold of 1 were applied. As an exploratory analysis of dynamics, max-normalized trajectories of the 1000 most abundant clonotypes were examined with PCA combined with hierarchical clustering. The CD4 or CD8 phenotype of responding clones was assigned using the separately sequenced CD4+ and CD8+ repertoires. TCRdb applied fastp at Q25 and MiXCR to the public reads, then kept only in-frame beta chains. One record per CDR3 amino acid sequence lists the most common genes and DNA. The V and J calls reflect TCRdb's pipeline rather than the authors' work. This sample gives about 390,000 distinct CDR3 sequences in total; around 20% of them show up just once. 12% of the sample is taken by the ten largest.

This clonotype originated in an adult woman who had mild COVID-19 (a few samples of this study predate the infection). The sample titles of this study are shuffled in the database, so cell type and time point are left out; the donor was told from shared clones. Sample: PBMCs or a T cell subset sorted from them (not recorded which). The rearrangement joined TRBV7-6 to TRBJ1-1; 9 central nucleotides agree with TRBD1. The DNA is TGTGCCAGCAGCACCCGACAGGGGGAAGCTGAAGCTTTATTT. Protein translation: CASSTRQGEAEALF. With the portions outside the CDR3 filled from the reference TRBV7-6 and TRBJ1-1 genes, the complete variable region becomes GAGVSQSPRYKVTKRGQDVALRCDPISGHVSLYWYRQALGQGPEFLTYFNYEAQQDKSGLPNDRFSAERPEGSISTLTIQRTEQRDSAMYRCASSTRQGEAEALFGQGTRLTVV.